These 30 T cell receptor beta chains share one sample of origin, sequenced in a study of blood T cell repertoires in COVID-19. The repertoire was sequenced with immunoSEQ multiplex PCR; TCRdb's copy has only in-frame clones and lacks some. In the table there are more than 250,000 clones, about 87% of which are singletons. Sequences were obtained from peripheral blood. The receptors were sampled from a human donor in a cohort sampled during active COVID-19.

A word on this clone: A read error may be the cause here, since a much bigger clone is one base away. Other DNA sequences in the sample encode the same CDR3. This rearrangement joins TRBV6-4 to TRBJ1-1, with a possible D match to TRBD1 (6 bases). In germline, CDR1 is MRHNA, CDR2 SNTAGT. The V and J ends lost 3 bases and 1 base respectively, with 6 bases between them. The CDR3 has 13 residues. The DNA for the CDR3 is TGTGCCAGCAGTGAGGGGGCGAACACTGAAGCTTTCTTT. It specifies CASSEGANTEAFF.

The chain is built from TRBV2 and TRBJ2-1; 9 bases align to TRBD2. CDR1 is SNHLY and CDR2 is FYNNEI in the germline V gene. This CDR3 has 18 amino acids. With 4 bases clipped from V and 0 bases from J, the junction kept 10 bases outside the gene matches. The CDR3 DNA follows: TGTGCCAGCAGTGTGACTTTCCTAGCGGGAAACTCCTACAATGAGCAGTTCTTC. This gives the protein CASSVTFLAGNSYNEQFF. Together with reference TRBV2 and TRBJ2-1, the CDR3 gives the full variable domain: EPEVTQTPSHQVTQMGQEVILRCVPISNHLYFYWYRQILGQKVEFLVSFYNNEISEKSEIFDDQFSVERPDGSNFTLKIRSTKLEDSAMYFCASSVTFLAGNSYNEQFFGPGTRLTVL.

V gene TRBV9 combines with J gene TRBJ2-1; 13 bases agree with TRBD2. CDR1 and CDR2 (germline): SGDLS, YYNGEE. V was clipped by 3 bases and J by 6 bases; unmatched bases: 12. This CDR3 has 18 amino acids. DNA of the CDR3: TGTGCCAGCAGCGGATCAGGACTAGCGGGGGTGAATGCCAATGAGCAGTTCTTC. Its translation is CASSGSGLAGVNANEQFF.

V is TRBV6-2 or TRBV6-3 and J is TRBJ2-2, with 12 bases identical to TRBD1. CDR1 and CDR2 from the germline V gene are MNHEY and SVGEGT. After removal of 6 bases from V and 7 bases from J, the junction contained 9 bases not matched to a gene. This CDR3 spans 16 amino acids. The CDR3 region is CASSPPGTGGFGELFF. The CDR3 nucleotides are TGTGCCAGCAGCCCTCCCGGGACAGGGGGCTTCGGGGAGCTGTTTTTT.

CDR3 bases: TGCAGTGCTAGAGAATATAGGGACATCTTTTTT. This encodes CSAREYRDIFF. The V and J genes are TRBV20-1 and TRBJ1-4; maybe TRBD1 (6 bases). Germline CDR1 DFQATT, CDR2 SNEGSKA (reference sequence). V lost 0 bases and J 17 bases, leaving 13 bases between the germline ends. This CDR3 spans 11 amino acids.

The chain links TRBV6-5 to TRBJ2-1; D not certain. The V end was cut by 6 bases, the J end by 0 bases, with 9 bases between. This CDR3 spans 14 amino acids. Looked up from germline, CDR1 is MNHEY and CDR2 is SVGAGI. This CDR3 is CASRTIRSYNEQFF. For the CDR3, the DNA is TGTGCCAGCAGAACAATCCGCTCCTACAATGAGCAGTTCTTC.

The chain couples TRBV7-8 to TRBJ2-3, with D possibly matching TRBD1 (7 bases). CDR1 and CDR2 (germline): SGHVS, FQNEAQ. V lost 4 bases and J lost 2, with 13 bases in between. This CDR3 region has 15 residues. The CDR3 loop is CASSYPRGATDTQYF. The CDR3 DNA reads TGTGCCAGCAGCTACCCCAGGGGGGCCACAGATACGCAGTATTTT.

The chain couples TRBV19 to TRBJ2-7, with TRBD2 matching over 7 bases. V shed 5 bases, J shed 2 bases, and the junction held 9 bases outside the gene matches. The CDR3 loop spans 15 amino acids. Germline CDR1 reads LNHDA; CDR2 reads SQIVND (reference sequence). The CDR3 bases are TGTGCCAGTAGTCCCCAGATTAGCGGGCCCTACGAGCAGTACTTC. This codes for CASSPQISGPYEQYF.

J is TRBJ2-7 and V is TRBV28; TRBD1 agrees at 7 bases. CDR1 and CDR2 from the germline V gene are MDHEN and SYDVKM. The CDR3 is 14 amino acids. Trimming took 4 bases from V and 5 from J; bases not matched to a gene: 8. CDR3 nucleotides: TGTGCCAGCAGTTCTACCAGGACAGGCAACGAGCAGTACTTC. Its translation is CASSSTRTGNEQYF.

The chain carries TRBV6-2 or TRBV6-3 and TRBJ2-2; D is perhaps TRBD1 (6 bases). Germline V gives CDR1 MNHEY, CDR2 SVGEGT. This CDR3 region has 13 residues. The V and J ends lost 4 bases and 6 bases respectively, with 9 bases between them. This CDR3 is CASSSWGPGELFF. CDR3 sequence (DNA): TGTGCCAGCAGTTCGTGGGGGCCCGGGGAGCTGTTTTTT.

In nucleotides, the CDR3 is TGTGCCAGCAGTGAATTGGGGAGGAAAGAATATGGCTACACCTTC. The encoded protein is CASSELGRKEYGYTF. The chain carries TRBV6-1 and TRBJ1-2, with unresolved D. CDR3 length: 15 amino acids. Trimming cost V 2 bases and J 5 bases, with 15 bases left between them. Germline CDR1 and CDR2: MNHNS and SASEGT.

V gene TRBV27 combines with J gene TRBJ2-7; TRBD1 aligns across 7 bases. This CDR3 is 14 amino acids long. Per germline, CDR1 MNHEY and CDR2 SMNVEV (reference sequence). The V gene end was trimmed by 3 bases and the J gene end by 3 bases; junction bases not matched to a gene: 5. The CDR3 here is CASSFRQGRYEQYF. CDR3 nucleotide sequence: TGTGCCAGCAGTTTTCGACAGGGCCGCTACGAGCAGTACTTC.

The chain combines TRBV2 with TRBJ2-3; 10 bases match TRBD2. The CDR3 spans 16 residues. CDR1 SNHLY and CDR2 FYNNEI come from the germline V gene. V was pared by 3 bases and J by 3 bases, with 6 bases of the junction left unmatched. CDR3 bases: TGTGCCAGCAGTGACCTAGCGGGAGAGACTACAGATACGCAGTATTTT. Protein: CASSDLAGETTDTQYF.

This chain joins TRBV15 and TRBJ1-5; 8 nucleotides line up with TRBD1. J was trimmed by 6 bases and V by 3 bases; bases with no gene match: 7. Looked up from germline, CDR1 is LNHNV and CDR2 is YYDKDF (reference sequence). This CDR3 spans 15 amino acids. CDR3 loop: CATSRWTGYGQPQHF. For the CDR3, the DNA is TGTGCCACCAGCAGGTGGACAGGGTACGGTCAGCCCCAGCATTTT.

The genes are TRBV5-1 and TRBJ1-1, with D unclear. The CDR3 consists of 14 residues. The germline V gene encodes CDR1 SGHRS and CDR2 YFSETQ. Trimming shortened V by 3 bases and J by 0 bases, and 9 bases separated the two germline ends. The chain's CDR3 is CASSSHTVNTEAFF. The CDR3 DNA sequence: TGCGCCAGCAGCTCTCATACAGTGAACACTGAAGCTTTCTTT.

The chain links TRBV6-4 to TRBJ2-2, with 9 bases matching TRBD1. The CDR3 sequence is 16 residues long. The V gene's germline CDR1 is MRHNA and CDR2 SNTAGT. The V gene end was trimmed by 0 bases and the J gene end by 6 bases; junction bases not matched to a gene: 5. The CDR3 bases are TGTGCCAGCAGTGACTCGATTGGACAGGGGCCCGGGGAGCTGTTTTTT. Translation gives CASSDSIGQGPGELFF.

This clone was recorded only once. The chain couples TRBV11-3 to TRBJ1-1; the D is unclear. V lost 5 bases and J lost 1, with 14 bases in between. The CDR3 is 15 residues long. The germline gives CDR1 SGHNT, CDR2 YENEEA. CDR3 region: CASSPGSTGNTEAFF. The CDR3 DNA sequence: TGTGCCAGCAGCCCAGGCAGCACCGGGAACACTGAAGCTTTCTTT.

V and J are TRBV5-8 and TRBJ2-7, with D possibly matching TRBD2 (6 bases). The CDR3 covers 14 residues. Germline V lookup: CDR1 SGHTS, CDR2 YDEGEE. V was pared by 1 base and J by 2 bases, with 10 bases between. The CDR3 loop is CASSLWGLAYEQYF. The CDR3 nucleotides are TGTGCCAGCAGCTTGTGGGGACTGGCCTACGAGCAGTACTTC.

This sequence joins TRBV3-1 (or the pseudogene TRBV3-2) and TRBJ1-1; TRBD1 matches at 9 bases. This CDR3 spans 15 amino acids. Losses at the gene ends were 4 bases for V and 1 base for J; bases not matched to a gene: 4. CDR1 is LGHDT, CDR2 YNNKEL, per germline (reference sequence). The CDR3 loop is CASSLRDRANTEAFF. The DNA of the CDR3 is TGTGCCAGCAGCCTCCGGGACAGGGCGAACACTGAAGCTTTCTTT.

As DNA, the CDR3 is TGTGCCATGCAGCGGGGGACTGAAGCTTTCTTT. Amino acids: CAMQRGTEAFF. This chain joins TRBV28 and TRBJ1-1; a weak D match, TRBD1 (5 bases). The length of the CDR3 is 11 residues. Germline loops: CDR1 MDHEN, CDR2 SYDVKM. Trimming cost V 10 bases and J 5 bases, with 11 bases left between them.

The chain employs TRBV3-1 (or the pseudogene TRBV3-2) and TRBJ2-1; D ambiguous. The CDR3 contains 14 residues. V gave up 0 bases and J gave up 7 bases, with 10 bases separating them. Germline values: CDR1 LGHDT, CDR2 YNNKEL (reference sequence). The CDR3 region is CASSQDLRWNEQFF. The CDR3 nucleotides are TGTGCCAGCAGCCAAGATCTACGATGGAATGAGCAGTTCTTC.

The chain links TRBV6-5 to TRBJ2-3, with D tentatively TRBD1 (6 bases). This CDR3 region has 15 residues. V was shortened by 2 bases and J by 7 bases, with 16 bases between the two germline ends. Per the germline V gene, CDR1 is MNHEY and CDR2 is SVGAGI. The CDR3 DNA follows: TGTGCCAGCAGTTACCTTCCCGGACAGCCCTATACGCAGTATTTT. Translated, it gives CASSYLPGQPYTQYF.

The rearrangement links TRBV19 to TRBJ1-6; D unresolved. Germline CDR1 reads LNHDA; CDR2 reads SQIVND (reference sequence). Trimming shortened V by 10 bases and J by 4 bases, and 17 bases separated the two germline ends. The CDR3 covers 15 residues. The DNA of the CDR3 is TGTGCCACCACGAGGGAGGGTCCGTATAATTCACCCCTCCACTTT. It yields the protein CATTREGPYNSPLHF.

The genes are TRBV5-4 and TRBJ1-1, with TRBD1 as a possible D gene (6 bases). Germline assignment: CDR1 SGHNT and CDR2 YYREEE (reference sequence). This CDR3 spans 14 amino acids. Trimming shortened V by 4 bases and J by 1 base, and 11 bases separated the two germline ends. The CDR3 is CASSPGVKNTEAFF. CDR3 nucleotides: TGTGCCAGCAGCCCAGGGGTAAAGAACACTGAAGCTTTCTTT.

The CDR3, as DNA: TGCGCCAGCAGCCAAGAGGACTTCAATGAGCAGTTCTTC. Translating it yields CASSQEDFNEQFF. The chain joins TRBV4-1 to TRBJ2-1, with a tentative D call TRBD2 (5 bases). V dropped 0 bases and J dropped 6 bases, with 6 bases sitting between them. CDR3 length: 13 amino acids. CDR1 and CDR2 from the germline V gene are MGHRA and YSYEKL.

This clone was seen more than once but under ten times. The CDR3 loop is CSVRQGPTEAFF. The CDR3 DNA sequence: TGCAGCGTTCGACAGGGACCCACTGAAGCTTTCTTT. V is TRBV29-1 and J is TRBJ1-1; 7 nucleotides align to TRBD1. CDR1 is SQVTM and CDR2 is ANQGSEA in the germline V gene. V dropped 5 bases and J dropped 4; count of bases not matched to a gene: 4. CDR3 length equals 12 residues.

The gene calls are TRBV7-6 and TRBJ1-2; D gene unclear. CDR1 is SGHVS and CDR2 is FNYEAQ in the germline V gene. The CDR3 totals 13 residues. Trimming shortened V by 2 bases and J by 4 bases, and 8 bases separated the two germline ends. DNA for the CDR3: TGTGCCAGCAGCTTACAGGCCTCCTATGGCTACACCTTC. Translated: CASSLQASYGYTF.

This clone appeared once. The CDR3 sequence: CASRENQPQHF. Here the CDR3 DNA reads TGTGCCAGCAGGGAGAATCAGCCCCAGCATTTT. J is TRBJ1-5 and V is TRBV6-5; no reliable D call. Germline values: CDR1 MNHEY, CDR2 SVGAGI. V lost 6 bases and J lost 4, with 4 bases in between. The CDR3 covers 11 residues.

The rearrangement links TRBV3-1 (or the pseudogene TRBV3-2) to TRBJ2-3; maybe TRBD1 (5 bases). The CDR3 extends over 14 amino acids. Trimming took off 8 bases at V and 6 bases at J, with 18 bases between the two ends. CDR1 and CDR2 from the germline V gene are LGHDT and YNNKEL (reference sequence). The CDR3 is CASASFRAPDTQYF. Written as DNA, the CDR3 is TGTGCCAGCGCCTCGTTCAGGGCCCCCGATACGCAGTATTTT.

This clone has a handful of counts. The chain recombines TRBV9 with TRBJ1-1; D is unclear. CDR3 length: 14 amino acids. Germline loops: CDR1 SGDLS, CDR2 YYNGEE. Trimming stripped 4 bases from V and 5 bases from J, with 15 bases between. CDR3 amino acids: CASSPGPFKTEAFF. CDR3 nucleotides: TGTGCCAGCAGCCCAGGTCCTTTTAAGACTGAAGCTTTCTTT.